This T cell receptor beta chain was recorded in a study of cytomegalovirus exposure and HLA in healthy donors. About the research overall: About 85 million unique TCR sequences came from HLA-typed donors in an early release. Broader study findings: Data from an earlier analysis indicated that most TCR beta V segments were productive either about 87% or about 30% of the time. In a later analysis, TCR beta V- and J-gene trimming was associated with a missense DCLRE1C variant. Across donors, presence/absence analyses took sequencing depth to be roughly uniform.

The V and J ends lost 1 base and 11 bases respectively, with 9 bases between them. The CDR3 loop spans 12 amino acids. From germline, CDR1 is SGHTA and CDR2 FQGNSA. In regard to this clone: The antigen remains unidentified.

PCR employed 60 Vbeta and 13 Jbeta primers. Profiling relied on immunoSEQ multiplex PCR, and the TCRdb table lists in-frame clones only, not all of them. The profile shows around 150,000 clones, approximately 80% of them singletons. This chain uses TRBV7-2 with TRBJ2-1; D remains unclear. The source is a man in his forties in good health and CMV-seronegative. The source material was PBMCs. The CDR3, as DNA: TGTGCCAGCAGCTTAGTTCCCCAAAAGCAGTTCTTC. It yields the protein CASSLVPQKQFF. Based on the CDR3 plus reference TRBV7-2 and TRBJ2-1, the full variable domain is GAGVSQSPSNKVTEKGKDVELRCDPISGHTALYWYRQSLGQGLEFLIYFQGNSAPDKSGLPSDRFSAERTGGSVSTLTIQRTQQEDSAVYLCASSLVPQKQFFGPGTRLTVL.